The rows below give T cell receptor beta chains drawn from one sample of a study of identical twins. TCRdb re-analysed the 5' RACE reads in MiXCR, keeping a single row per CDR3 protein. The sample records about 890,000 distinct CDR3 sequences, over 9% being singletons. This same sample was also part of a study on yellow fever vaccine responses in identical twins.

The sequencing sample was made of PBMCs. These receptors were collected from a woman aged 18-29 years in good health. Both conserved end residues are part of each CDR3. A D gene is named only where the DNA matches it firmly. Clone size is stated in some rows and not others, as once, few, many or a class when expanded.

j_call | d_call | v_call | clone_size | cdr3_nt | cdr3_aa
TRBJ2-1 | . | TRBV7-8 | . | TGTGCCAGCAGCTTCTTCGAGAGGGGCTTGAACAATGAGCAGTTCTTC | CASSFFERGLNNEQFF
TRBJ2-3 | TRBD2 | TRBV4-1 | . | TGCGCCAGCAGCCAATCCCAACTAGCGGGGGGTGTTGCAGATACGCAGTATTTT | CASSQSQLAGGVADTQYF
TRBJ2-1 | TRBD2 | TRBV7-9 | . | TGTGCCAGCAGCTTCCCAGAGCGGGACCTGTGGAACAATGAGCAGTTCTTC | CASSFPERDLWNNEQFF
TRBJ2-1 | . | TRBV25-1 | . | TGTGCCAGCAGTGACCCTGGACAGAGGTCGCGCAATGAGCAGTTCTTC | CASSDPGQRSRNEQFF
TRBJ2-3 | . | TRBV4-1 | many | TGCGCCAGCAGCCAGTTAGGGGGGGCAATGGATACGCAGTATTTT | CASSQLGGAMDTQYF
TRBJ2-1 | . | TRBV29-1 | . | TGCAGCGTCTCTTCCCGGGTGTCAGGGAATGAGCAGTTCTTC | CSVSSRVSGNEQFF
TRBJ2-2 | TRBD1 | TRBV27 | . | TGTGCCAGCAGAAAGTTGGGACAGGGTATGGCCGGGGAGCTGTTTTTT | CASRKLGQGMAGELFF
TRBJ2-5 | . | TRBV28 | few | TGTGCCAGCAGTTTAAACAGGGCCGGGGAGACCCAGTACTTC | CASSLNRAGETQYF
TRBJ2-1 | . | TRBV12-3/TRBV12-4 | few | TGTGCCAGCAGTGGTGGACCGTGGATCAATGAGCAGTTCTTC | CASSGGPWINEQFF
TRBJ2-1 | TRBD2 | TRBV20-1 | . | TGCTGTGCTAGAGATCTCGTAACTAGCGGGCTCTACAATGAGCAGTTCTTC | CCARDLVTSGLYNEQFF
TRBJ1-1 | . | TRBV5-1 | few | TGCGCCAGCAGACCATCAGACGGAGGGAACACTGAAGCTTTCTTT | CASRPSDGGNTEAFF
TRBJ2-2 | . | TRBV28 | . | TGTGCCAGCAGTTTAAATCTTCTGGGGCGTCGGACCGGGGAGCTGTTTTTT | CASSLNLLGRRTGELFF
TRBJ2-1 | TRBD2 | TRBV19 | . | TGTGCCAGTACCAAAGGACTAGCGGGAGTCCTATACAATGAGCAGTTCTTC | CASTKGLAGVLYNEQFF
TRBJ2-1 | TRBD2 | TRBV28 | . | TGTGCCAGCAGGTCAGGACTAGCGGGGATAAATGAGCAGTTCTTC | CASRSGLAGINEQFF
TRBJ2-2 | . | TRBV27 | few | TGTGCCAGCAGCAGGACCGGGGTTGGGACCGGGGAGCTGTTTTTT | CASSRTGVGTGELFF
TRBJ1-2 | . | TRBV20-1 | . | TGCAGTGCTAGAGATTTAGGGGACGGCTACACCTTC | CSARDLGDGYTF
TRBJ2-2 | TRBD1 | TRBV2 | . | TGTGCCACCCTAAAGCCGGGACAGGGGGCTTCCGGGGAGCTGTTTTTT | CATLKPGQGASGELFF
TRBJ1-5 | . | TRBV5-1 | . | TGCGCCAGCAGCCCCGACAAGGGCAGCAATCAGCCCCAGCATTTT | CASSPDKGSNQPQHF
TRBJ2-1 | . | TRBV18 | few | TGTGCCAGCTCACCACGAACTAGGGCGGATGAGCAGTTCTTC | CASSPRTRADEQFF
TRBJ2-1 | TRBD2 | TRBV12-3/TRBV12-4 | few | TGTGCCAGCAGTTTACTACTAGCGGGAGATGGTGAGCAGTTCTTC | CASSLLLAGDGEQFF
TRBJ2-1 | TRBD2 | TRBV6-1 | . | TGTGCCAGCAGTCGGGGGGATACCTACAATGAGCAGTTCTTC | CASSRGDTYNEQFF
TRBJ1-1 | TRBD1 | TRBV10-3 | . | TGTGCCATCAGTGGGACAGGGTGGAACACTGAAGCTTTCTTT | CAISGTGWNTEAFF
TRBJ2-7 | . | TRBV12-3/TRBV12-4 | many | TGTGCCAGCAGTTTTGGGGGTAGTAACTACGAGCAGTACTTC | CASSFGGSNYEQYF
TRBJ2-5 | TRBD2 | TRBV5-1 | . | TGCGCCAGCAGCCTGAATAGAGCGGGAGATGCGGAGACCCAGTACTTC | CASSLNRAGDAETQYF
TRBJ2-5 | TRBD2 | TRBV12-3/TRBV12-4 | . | TGTGCCAGCAGCACTACTTCCGGGACTAGCCCCCGTTGGAAGACCCAGTACTTC | CASSTTSGTSPRWKTQYF
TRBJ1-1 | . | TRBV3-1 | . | TGTGCCAGCAGCCAAGGGTCCGGGGCATATGAAGCTTTCTTT | CASSQGSGAYEAFF
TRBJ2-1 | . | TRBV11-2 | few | TGTGCCAGTATTAGGAGGGGATACAATGAGCAGTTCTTC | CASIRRGYNEQFF
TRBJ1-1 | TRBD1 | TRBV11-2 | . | TGTGCCAGCAGACCCGGACAGGGGGCGGTTGAAGCTTTCTTT | CASRPGQGAVEAFF
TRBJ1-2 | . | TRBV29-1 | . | TGCAGCGTTGGCGGGACACTCATCAGAGGGAACTATGGCTACACCTTC | CSVGGTLIRGNYGYTF
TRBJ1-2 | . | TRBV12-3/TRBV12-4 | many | TGTGCCAGCAGTTCGGGGGGGACCCATGGCTACACCTTC | CASSSGGTHGYTF
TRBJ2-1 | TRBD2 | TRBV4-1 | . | TGCGCCAGCAGCCAACCGTTTTCGAGGGAGGGCCTGAATGAGCAGTTCTTC | CASSQPFSREGLNEQFF
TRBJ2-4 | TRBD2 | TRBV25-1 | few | TGTGCCAGCAGTGAATTCACTAGCGTTGGTGGAGCCAAAAACATTCAGTACTTC | CASSEFTSVGGAKNIQYF
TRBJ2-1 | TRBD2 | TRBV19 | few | TGTGCCAGTAGTTCACTAGCGGGCCCCCCTTACAATGAGCAGTTCTTC | CASSSLAGPPYNEQFF
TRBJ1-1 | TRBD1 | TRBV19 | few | TGTGCCAGTAGTCCTCTCCCGGGACAGGGAAGTGAAGCTTTCTTT | CASSPLPGQGSEAFF
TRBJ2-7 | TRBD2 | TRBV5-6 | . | TGTGCCAGCAGCGCTACGGGACTAGCGGCCTACGAGCAGTACTTC | CASSATGLAAYEQYF
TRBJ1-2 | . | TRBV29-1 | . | TGCAGCGTCGCCGATGGCTACACCTTC | CSVADGYTF